The 13 T cell receptor beta chains given below trace back to one sample, sequenced in a study of blood T cells in healthy people across ages. The second PCR ran about 7 to 12 cycles with a sample-barcoded 5' primer and J-beta primers. TCRdb re-analysed the 5' RACE reads in MiXCR, keeping a single row per CDR3 protein. This sample has about 1,400,000 distinct CDR3 sequences, with approximately 63% found just once. The sequencing input was blood. These receptors were taken from a man aged 18 to 30 in good health.

The chain joins TRBV18 to TRBJ2-1; no clear D gene. This CDR3 is 13 amino acids long. V was cut by 0 bases and J by 7 bases, with 7 bases left in between. Germline V CDR1 and CDR2: KGHSH, LQKENI. CDR3 residues: CASSPPWENEQFF. The CDR3, as DNA: TGTGCCAGCTCACCACCGTGGGAAAATGAGCAGTTCTTC.

The chain combines TRBV7-9 with TRBJ2-4; TRBD2 aligns across 7 bases. V dropped 1 base and J dropped 8; count of bases not matched to a gene: 11. The CDR3 contains 16 residues. The germline CDR1 and CDR2 sequences are SEHNR and FQNEAQ (reference sequence). Here the CDR3 reads CASSLVPGEGEDIQYF. Here the CDR3 DNA reads TGTGCCAGCAGCTTAGTCCCCGGGGAGGGTGAGGACATTCAGTACTTC.

The rearrangement joins TRBV29-1 to TRBJ1-2; weak D call: TRBD1 (6 bases). Trimming pared 5 bases from V and 5 bases from J, leaving 12 bases between. CDR3 size: 12 residues. CDR1 and CDR2 from the germline V gene are SQVTM and ANQGSEA. The CDR3 DNA reads TGCAGCGTTTTGGACAGCCGATATGGCTACACCTTC. Translation gives CSVLDSRYGYTF.

V usage is TRBV5-1 and J usage is TRBJ2-7, with TRBD2 identical over 10 bases. The CDR3 is 16 residues long. Germline assignment: CDR1 SGHRS and CDR2 YFSETQ. Trimming took 0 bases from V and 3 from J; bases not matched to a gene: 6. CDR3 coding DNA: TGCGCCAGCAGCTTGGATGGTAGCGGGGGGTTCTACGAGCAGTACTTC. It translates to CASSLDGSGGFYEQYF.

This clonotype was observed a single time. V and J are TRBV9 and TRBJ1-2, with D unclear. The CDR3 is 14 residues long. The germline V and J ends were trimmed by 4 bases and 4 bases, with 14 bases remaining between them. Germline V gene lookup returns CDR1 SGDLS and CDR2 YYNGEE. CDR3 coding DNA: TGTGCCAGCAGCACTCGGGAAAACCCCTATGGCTACACCTTC. Its protein product is CASSTRENPYGYTF.

This clonotype has more than one count but fewer than ten. This chain joins TRBV10-3 and TRBJ2-5, with 9 bases identical to TRBD1. Trimming at V came to 10 bases and at J to 5 bases, leaving 8 bases not matched to a gene. Germline-derived CDR1 and CDR2 are ENHRY and SYGVKD. The CDR3 runs to 13 residues. The CDR3, as DNA: TGTGCCACAACAGGGGGCTTACTGGAGACCCAGTACTTC. Translated, it gives CATTGGLLETQYF.

The rearrangement uses TRBV5-1 and TRBJ2-3, with TRBD2 identical over 10 bases. This CDR3 is 15 amino acids long. The V and J ends lost 1 base and 4 bases, in that order; junction bases with no gene match: 3. CDR1 is SGHRS, CDR2 YFSETQ, per germline. The CDR3 spells CASSLSGRAPDTQYF. Here the CDR3 DNA reads TGCGCCAGCAGCTTGAGCGGGAGGGCCCCAGATACGCAGTATTTT.

The J gene is TRBJ1-1, the V gene TRBV6-1; tentative D call: TRBD1 (6 bases). Germline lookup yields CDR1 MNHNS and CDR2 SASEGT. The CDR3 runs 14 residues. Deletions cut 3 bases from V and 3 bases from J, with 11 bases between. CDR3 loop: CASSEKQGYTEAFF. CDR3 nucleotide sequence: TGTGCCAGCAGTGAGAAACAGGGTTACACTGAAGCTTTCTTT.

The CDR3 region is CASSLYLAGGATGELFF. The DNA of the CDR3 is TGCGCCAGCAGCTTGTATCTAGCGGGAGGCGCCACCGGGGAGCTGTTTTTT. The chain employs TRBV5-1 and TRBJ2-2; 11 bases are shared with TRBD2. The CDR3 consists of 17 residues. Losses at the gene ends were 1 base for V and 4 bases for J; bases not matched to a gene: 6. Germline CDR1 is SGHRS and CDR2 is YFSETQ.

The table lists this clonotype with a few counts. This rearrangement joins TRBV20-1 to TRBJ1-2; no clear D gene. Trimming removed 6 bases from V and 5 bases from J, with 13 bases in between. The germline gives CDR1 DFQATT, CDR2 SNEGSKA (reference sequence). This CDR3 contains 12 residues. The CDR3 DNA is TGCAGTGCGGCACAAGATGGATATGGCTACACCTTC. Translated: CSAAQDGYGYTF.

This chain uses TRBV3-1 with TRBJ2-3, with 7 bases identical to TRBD2. The V gene's germline CDR1 is LGHDT and CDR2 YNNKEL (reference sequence). This CDR3 has 16 amino acids. The junction had 6 bases not matched to a gene; V was cut back by 1 base and J by 2 bases. The CDR3 bases are TGTGCCAGCAGCCAAGGGAGCGGGACTTACACAGATACGCAGTATTTT. Protein sequence: CASSQGSGTYTDTQYF.

The CDR3 is CASSYSSTSATNEKLFF. CDR3 nucleotide sequence: TGTGCCAGCAGTTACTCGAGTACGAGTGCAACTAATGAAAAACTGTTTTTT. V usage is TRBV6-2 or TRBV6-3 and J usage is TRBJ1-4; D is unresolved. Trimming pared 0 bases from V and 0 bases from J, leaving 11 bases between. Germline-derived CDR1 and CDR2 are MNHEY and SVGEGT. The CDR3 runs to 17 residues.

In DNA form, the CDR3 reads TGTGCCAGCAGTTATCACAGGGGAAACTATGGCTACACCTTC. Translation: CASSYHRGNYGYTF. The chain combines TRBV6-6 with TRBJ1-2, with 7 bases lining up with TRBD1. Trimming cost V 3 bases and J 2 bases; bases outside gene matches: 3. The CDR3 contains 14 residues. CDR1 and CDR2 from the germline V gene are MNHNY and SVGAGI (reference sequence).